Listed below are T cell receptor beta chains from one sample, sequenced in a study of graft-versus-host responses after intestinal transplantation. Some clones are missing from TCRdb's copy, which holds only in-frame ones; the method was immunoSEQ multiplex PCR. The sample records 25,000 to 30,000 clones, about 80% being singletons. Specimen: ileum tissue, collected 98 days after intestinal transplantation. The receptors originated from a human patient who received an intestinal transplant, so some T cells may come from the graft donor. The CDR3 runs from the conserved cysteine through the conserved F or W. Each record gives: J gene, V gene, clone size, D gene, CDR3 DNA, CDR3 protein. D genes are given only for firm matches. Size values are once, few and many counts, or a class for expanded clones, and some rows have none.

>TRBJ1-3|TRBV9|.|.
TGTGCCAGCAGCGCCCGAGCAGGGATAGGTGGAAACACCATATATTTT
CASSARAGIGGNTIYF
>TRBJ2-5|TRBV7-9|few|.
TGTGCCAGCAGCTCTGTTTGGGAGACCCAGTACTTC
CASSSVWETQYF
>TRBJ2-7|TRBV5-8|.|.
TGTGCCAGCAGCTTGGGCAGGAATTCCTACGAGCAGTACTTC
CASSLGRNSYEQYF
>TRBJ1-2|TRBV6-1|.|.
TGTGCCAGCAGTAGGACGGACCAATATAACTATGGCTACACCTTC
CASSRTDQYNYGYTF
>TRBJ2-4|TRBV12-5|once|.
TGTGCTAGTGGTTTGGTCGGGGACATAGCCAAAAACATTCAGTACTTC
CASGLVGDIAKNIQYF
>TRBJ2-3|TRBV6-4|.|TRBD2
TGTGCCAGCAGTTTCGGGACTAGCGGCACAGATACGCAGTATTTT
CASSFGTSGTDTQYF
>TRBJ2-2|TRBV27|.|.
TGTGCCAGCAGTTACGGGGTTGTCACCGGGGAGCTGTTTTTT
CASSYGVVTGELFF
>TRBJ1-2|TRBV5-6|.|.
TGTGCCAGCAGCCTTCGAGACAGGCTAAGGGGCTACACCTTC
CASSLRDRLRGYTF
>TRBJ2-1|TRBV15|.|.
TGTGCCACCAGCCGGGGGCTGGATGAGCAGTTCTTC
CATSRGLDEQFF
>TRBJ1-1|TRBV7-9|.|.
TGTGCCAGCAGCCCCCCGGTGGTACGGGGCACTGAAGCTTTCTTT
CASSPPVVRGTEAFF
>TRBJ1-5|TRBV18|.|TRBD1
TGTGCCAGCTCACCGGGACAGAATCAGCCCCAGCATTTT
CASSPGQNQPQHF
>TRBJ2-7|TRBV6-5|.|.
TGTGCCAGCAGTGTATTCCAGGCCTACGAGCAGTACTTC
CASSVFQAYEQYF
>TRBJ2-7|TRBV18|.|.
TGTGCCAGCTCACCACCGGGGCTAAGGTCCTACGAGCAGTACTTC
CASSPPGLRSYEQYF
>TRBJ2-3|TRBV5-4|.|TRBD1
TGTGCCAGCAGCATCGGACAGGGCTCAGATACGCAGTATTTT
CASSIGQGSDTQYF
>TRBJ1-1|TRBV19|.|TRBD1
TGTGCCAGTAGCGACAGGGTGTCTGAAGCTTTCTTT
CASSDRVSEAFF
>TRBJ1-2|TRBV7-9|.|.
TGTGCCAGCAGCTTAGAGCGCTACGAGGGATCTTCTAACTATGGCTACACCTTC
CASSLERYEGSSNYGYTF
>TRBJ2-5|TRBV2|few|TRBD1
TGTGCCAGCAGTGAGACAGGGGCAGAGACCCAGTACTTC
CASSETGAETQYF
>TRBJ1-6|TRBV27|.|.
TGTGCCAGTTCTCTACAGCGAGATAATTCACCCCTCCACTTT
CASSLQRDNSPLHF
>TRBJ2-7|TRBV5-6|few|.
TGTGCCAGCAGCCCGGTCGGGATAAGCTACGAGCAGTACTTC
CASSPVGISYEQYF
>TRBJ2-1|TRBV18|.|.
TGTGCCAGCTCACCACCTCCTGGCGGCTTGAGCTCCTACAATGAGCAGTTCTTC
CASSPPPGGLSSYNEQFF
>TRBJ1-4|TRBV28|.|TRBD1
TGTGCCAGCAGCCTCATAGGACAGGGGGTGAGAGAAAAACTGTTTTTT
CASSLIGQGVREKLFF
>TRBJ1-6|TRBV6-5|.|.
TGTGCCAGTCGCAGGGAGATTTCACCCCTCCACTTT
CASRREISPLHF
>TRBJ1-2|TRBV6-1|.|.
TGTGCCAGCAGTGACCTCTTGACAGGCCCTAACTATGGCTACACCTTC
CASSDLLTGPNYGYTF
>TRBJ2-3|TRBV7-6|.|TRBD1
TGTGCCAGCAGCATAGACAGGGGAACAGATACGCAGTATTTT
CASSIDRGTDTQYF
>TRBJ2-7|TRBV19|.|.
TGTGCCAGTAGTATAACGCCAGGTGCTCACGAGCAGTACTTC
CASSITPGAHEQYF
>TRBJ1-3|TRBV6-1|.|.
TGTGCCAGCAGTGAAACCTATACAGGCCTCTCTGGAAACACCATATATTTT
CASSETYTGLSGNTIYF
>TRBJ2-2|TRBV5-4|.|.
TGTGCCAGCAGCTTCGAGACTGCCGGGGAGCTGTTTTTT
CASSFETAGELFF